These 9 T cell receptor beta chains were all obtained from the same sample, sequenced in a study of cytomegalovirus exposure and HLA in healthy donors (dated by TCRdb to 2016 to 2017). Receptors were amplified or captured by the immunoSEQ multiplex PCR assay. The multiplex PCR relied on a mix of 60 forward primers for TCR Vbeta segments and 13 reverse primers for TCR Jbeta segments. TCRdb holds this immuneACCESS table with in-frame rearrangements only. Some clones are missing; in checked studies, unresolved V genes explain under half, and the rest has no known cause. This sample is represented by 100,000 to 150,000 clones; more than 15% of them were singletons. In total, the top ten clones hold 2.9% of the sample. The specimen sequenced was PBMCs. These receptors were collected from a female donor in good health and CMV-seropositive.

This clone has more than one count but fewer than ten. This sequence joins TRBV4-2 and TRBJ1-4, with D maybe TRBD1 (6 bases). The CDR3 covers 15 residues. Germline values: CDR1 LGHNA, CDR2 YNFKEQ. The V gene lost 1 base and the J gene lost 5 bases, with 11 bases spanning the gap. The CDR3 region has the DNA TGTGCCAGCAGCCAAGCCCCCGGACAGAATGAAAAACTGTTTTTT. It is translated as CASSQAPGQNEKLFF.

This clone was picked up a small number of times. The chain recombines TRBV7-2 with TRBJ2-1; D call uncertain. This CDR3 contains 14 residues. Germline loops: CDR1 SGHTA, CDR2 FQGNSA. The V and J ends lost 3 bases and 7 bases respectively, with 13 bases between them. The CDR3: CASSFLRQLNEQFF. CDR3 nucleotide sequence: TGTGCCAGCAGCTTCCTGCGGCAGCTAAATGAGCAGTTCTTC.

CDR3 sequence: CSVSGRVGNTIYF. The DNA for the CDR3 is TGCAGCGTTTCGGGCAGGGTTGGAAACACCATATATTTT. This chain uses TRBV29-1 with TRBJ1-3; D perhaps matches TRBD1 (5 bases). V gave up 5 bases and J gave up 3 bases, with 11 bases separating them. Germline V gene data show CDR1 as SQVTM and CDR2 as ANQGSEA. The CDR3 consists of 13 residues. Together with reference TRBV29-1 and TRBJ1-3, the CDR3 gives the full variable domain: SAVISQKPSRDICQRGTSLTIQCQVDSQVTMMFWYRQQPGQSLTLIATANQGSEATYESGFVIDKFPISRPNLTFSTLTVSNMSPEDSSIYLCSVSGRVGNTIYFGEGSWLTVV.

With respect to this clone: The junction differs from germline at one of its ends, possibly a read error. The CDR3 here is CASSQDFSSGGVDF. In nucleotides, the CDR3 is TGTGCCAGCAGCCAAGATTTTTCCAGCGGGGGGGTCGATTTT. This rearrangement joins TRBV4-2 to TRBJ2-3; 10 bases match TRBD2. This CDR3 has 14 residues. CDR1 LGHNA and CDR2 YNFKEQ come from the germline V gene.

This chain links TRBV29-1 with TRBJ2-5, with a tentative D call TRBD2 (5 bases). The germline gives CDR1 SQVTM, CDR2 ANQGSEA. Trimming removed 4 bases from V and 5 bases from J, with 14 bases in between. CDR3 length: 13 amino acids. The CDR3 DNA is TGCAGCGTTGTACGGGGTCGGGCCGAGACCCAGTACTTC. Its translation: CSVVRGRAETQYF.

In this sample, this clone turned up a few times. The chain employs TRBV5-4 and TRBJ1-3; D is perhaps TRBD1 (5 bases). CDR3 length: 12 residues. The V gene's germline CDR1 is SGHNT and CDR2 YYREEE (reference sequence). The V end was cut by 0 bases, the J end by 7 bases, with 5 bases between. In DNA form, the CDR3 reads TGTGCCAGCAGCTTGGACAGGAACACCATATATTTT. Translating it yields CASSLDRNTIYF.

The chain uses TRBV6-1 and TRBJ2-1, with 12 bases fitting TRBD2. CDR3 length equals 16 residues. Germline values: CDR1 MNHNS, CDR2 SASEGT. V shed 2 bases and J 8 bases; nucleotides not matched to a gene: 7. The DNA of the CDR3 is TGTGCCAGCAGTGAACCTAGCGGGGGGGCCAGGGATGAGCAGTTCTTC. This gives the protein CASSEPSGGARDEQFF.

The J gene is TRBJ2-7, the V gene TRBV9; D call uncertain. With 4 bases removed from V and 4 bases from J, the gap between germline ends came to 9 bases. CDR3 length equals 12 residues. From germline, CDR1 is SGDLS and CDR2 YYNGEE. For the CDR3, the DNA is TGTGCCAGCAGCCCTTCAACATACGAGCAGTACTTC. Protein sequence: CASSPSTYEQYF.

This clone was seen a few times. The chain employs TRBV2 and TRBJ2-5, with 7 bases matching TRBD2. The length of the CDR3 is 16 residues. The V gene end was trimmed by 0 bases and the J gene end by 5 bases; junction bases not matched to a gene: 9. Per germline, CDR1 SNHLY and CDR2 FYNNEI. CDR3 in amino acids: CASSEALRGGRETQYF. The DNA of the CDR3 is TGTGCCAGCAGTGAAGCCTTGCGGGGAGGGCGGGAGACCCAGTACTTC.